This T cell receptor (beta chain) was identified during a study of T cell repertoires in cytomegalovirus infection. Using its own MiXCR run on the reads, TCRdb lists one record per CDR3 protein. The sample has 560,000 or so distinct CDR3 sequences; approximately 15% are singletons. This clonotype was found many times. The germline CDR1 and CDR2 sequences are MNHEY and SVGAGI. CDR3 length: 13 residues. V lost 2 bases to trimming and J lost 10 bases; unmatched junction nucleotides: 4. The chain employs TRBV6-5 and TRBJ2-1; 8 bases fit TRBD2. The sequencing sample was made of CD8+ T cells from PBMCs. The sequence was obtained from a human donor in good health (CMV status not recorded). Some clones in this sample may be carry-over from other donors' samples. The CDR3 loop reads CASSYRTSNEQFF. The CDR3 DNA sequence: TGTGCCAGCAGTTACCGGACTAGCAACGAGCAGTTCTTC.